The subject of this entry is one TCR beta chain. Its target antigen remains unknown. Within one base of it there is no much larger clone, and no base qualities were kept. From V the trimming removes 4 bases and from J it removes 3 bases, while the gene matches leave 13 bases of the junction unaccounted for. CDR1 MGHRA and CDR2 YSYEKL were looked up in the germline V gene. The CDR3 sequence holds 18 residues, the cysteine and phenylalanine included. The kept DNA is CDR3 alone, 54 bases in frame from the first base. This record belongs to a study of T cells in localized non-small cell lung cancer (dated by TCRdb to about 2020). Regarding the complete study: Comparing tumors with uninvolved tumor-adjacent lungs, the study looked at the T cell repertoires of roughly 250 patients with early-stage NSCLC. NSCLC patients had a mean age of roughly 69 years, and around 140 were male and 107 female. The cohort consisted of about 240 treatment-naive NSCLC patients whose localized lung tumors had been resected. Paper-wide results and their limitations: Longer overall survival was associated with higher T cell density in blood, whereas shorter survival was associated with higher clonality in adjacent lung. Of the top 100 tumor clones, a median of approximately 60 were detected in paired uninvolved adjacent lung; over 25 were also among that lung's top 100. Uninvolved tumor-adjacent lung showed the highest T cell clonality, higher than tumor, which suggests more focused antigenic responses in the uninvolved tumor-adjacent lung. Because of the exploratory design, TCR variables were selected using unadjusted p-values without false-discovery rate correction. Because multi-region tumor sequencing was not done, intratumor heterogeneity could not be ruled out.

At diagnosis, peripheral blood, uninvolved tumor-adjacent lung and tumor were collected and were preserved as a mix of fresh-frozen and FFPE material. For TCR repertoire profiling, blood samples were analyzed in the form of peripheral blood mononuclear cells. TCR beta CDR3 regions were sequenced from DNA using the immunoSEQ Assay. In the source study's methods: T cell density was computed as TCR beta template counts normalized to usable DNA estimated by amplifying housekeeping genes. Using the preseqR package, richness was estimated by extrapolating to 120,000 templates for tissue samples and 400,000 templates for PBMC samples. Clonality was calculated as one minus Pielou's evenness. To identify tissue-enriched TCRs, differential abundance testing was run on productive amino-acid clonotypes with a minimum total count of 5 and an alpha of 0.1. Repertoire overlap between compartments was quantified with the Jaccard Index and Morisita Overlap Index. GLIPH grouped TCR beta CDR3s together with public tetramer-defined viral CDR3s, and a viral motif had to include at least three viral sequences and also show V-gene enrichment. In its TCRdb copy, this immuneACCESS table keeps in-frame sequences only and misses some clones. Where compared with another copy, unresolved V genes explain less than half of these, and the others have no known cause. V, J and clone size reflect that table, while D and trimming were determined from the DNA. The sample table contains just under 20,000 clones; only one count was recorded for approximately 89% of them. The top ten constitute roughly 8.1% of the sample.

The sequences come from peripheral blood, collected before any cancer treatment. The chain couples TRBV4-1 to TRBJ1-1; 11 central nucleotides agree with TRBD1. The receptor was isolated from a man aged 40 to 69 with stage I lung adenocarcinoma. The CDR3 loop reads CASSLRDRGFVLYTEAFF. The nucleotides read TGCGCCAGCAGCCTTAGGGACAGGGGGTTCGTGTTGTACACTGAAGCTTTCTTT.